This T cell receptor beta chain was found in a study of T-cell memory formation after mild COVID-19. Study details: Largely donor-specific sequence clusters came from two donors. Study-wide results and caveats: There were some responding clones in pre-infection memory, which suggested that cross-reactive memory had joined.

TCRdb processed the 5' RACE reads anew with MiXCR; each CDR3 protein has one entry. The table records over 150,000 distinct CDR3 sequences, 20% to 25% of them present only once. The CDR3 consists of 15 residues. Germline V gene data show CDR1 as MDHEN and CDR2 as SYDVKM. Trimming stripped 0 bases from V and 2 bases from J, with 11 bases between. Details on this clonotype: No antigen is known for it.

The chain couples TRBV28 to TRBJ2-7; D remains unclear. The sample consisted of PBMCs or a T cell subset sorted from them (not recorded which). The TCR originated in an adult woman who had mild COVID-19 (a few samples of this study predate the infection). Cell type and time point are not known. CDR3 region: CASSLWKVTTYEQYF. CDR3 in DNA: TGTGCCAGCAGTTTATGGAAGGTGACAACCTACGAGCAGTACTTC. Supplemented by reference TRBV28 and TRBJ2-7, the full variable domain reads DVKVTQSSRYLVKRTGEKVFLECVQDMDHENMFWYRQDPGLGLRLIYFSYDVKMKEKGDIPEGYSVSREKKERFSLILESASTNQTSMYLCASSLWKVTTYEQYFGPGTRLTVT.